This T cell receptor (beta chain) emerged from a study of shared clonotypes between healthy human individuals. V was shortened by 2 bases and J by 3 bases, with 11 bases between the two germline ends. In germline, CDR1 is SGDLS, CDR2 YYNGEE. This CDR3 is 15 amino acids long. Generated by immunoSEQ multiplex PCR, the TCRdb table keeps only in-frame clones and is missing some. Found here are roughly 1.5 million clones, 95% to 99% of them singletons; the top ten hold 0.4% to 0.45%. The donors, healthy adults who were HIV-negative, had experienced no recent acute infections or vaccinations. This TCR was sampled from a man aged 30 to 45 in good health. The sample consisted of naive CD4+ T cells sorted from blood. Subset given: CD45RA+ positively selected. The chain has TRBV9 and TRBJ1-4, with D maybe TRBD1 (6 bases). The CDR3, as DNA: TGTGCCAGCAGCGTCAGCAGGGGACCTAATGAAAAACTGTTTTTT. Protein sequence: CASSVSRGPNEKLFF.